Listed here are 23 T cell receptor beta chains from one sample, sequenced in a study of blood T cell repertoires in COVID-19. Some clones are missing from TCRdb's copy, which holds only in-frame ones; the method was immunoSEQ multiplex PCR. The sample includes 320,000 or so clones, approximately 84% of them seen just once. The sequenced material came from PBMCs or T cells enriched from blood (not recorded which). These TCRs come from a woman younger than 45 who had recovered from COVID-19.

The gene calls are TRBV7-2 and TRBJ1-6; TRBD1 is a possible D gene (6 bases). The CDR3 covers 15 residues. Trimming pared 1 base from V and 7 bases from J, leaving 11 bases between. Looked up from germline, CDR1 is SGHTA and CDR2 is FQGNSA. CDR3 sequence (DNA): TGTGCCAGCAGCTTAGACAGGGCAAAGAATTCACCCCTCCACTTT. Translation: CASSLDRAKNSPLHF. Together with reference TRBV7-2 and TRBJ1-6, the CDR3 gives the full variable domain: GAGVSQSPSNKVTEKGKDVELRCDPISGHTALYWYRQSLGQGLEFLIYFQGNSAPDKSGLPSDRFSAERTGGSVSTLTIQRTQQEDSAVYLCASSLDRAKNSPLHFGNGTRLTVT.

The rearrangement joins TRBV9 to TRBJ1-6; 9 bases match TRBD1. CDR1 is SGDLS, CDR2 YYNGEE, per germline. This CDR3 has 15 amino acids. After removal of 3 bases from V and 10 bases from J, the junction contained 8 bases not matched to a gene. CDR3 bases: TGTGCCAGCAGCGCCTCGGACAGGGGTGGGTCACCCCTCCACTTT. Amino acids: CASSASDRGGSPLHF.

This clone was counted once. The gene calls are TRBV12-5 and TRBJ2-7, with TRBD1 matching over 9 bases. Losses at the gene ends were 7 bases for V and 5 bases for J; bases not matched to a gene: 9. Germline V lookup: CDR1 LGHNT, CDR2 FRNRAP. The CDR3 length is 14 residues. CDR3 in DNA: TGTGCTAGTGCCCCACGGGGGACAGGGAACGAGCAGTACTTC. Translating it yields CASAPRGTGNEQYF.

V usage is TRBV6-4 and J usage is TRBJ2-3, with D possibly being TRBD2 (5 bases). This CDR3 contains 13 residues. Germline V CDR1 and CDR2: MRHNA, SNTAGT. Trimming pared 0 bases from V and 8 bases from J, leaving 9 bases between. The CDR3 loop reads CASSDSPRGTQYF. The CDR3 region has the DNA TGTGCCAGCAGTGACTCCCCACGGGGTACGCAGTATTTT.

DNA for the CDR3: TGCGCCACCCTAGGGGGGGGGCCTTCAGACGATGAGCAGTTCTTC. Amino acid sequence: CATLGGGPSDDEQFF. V usage is TRBV5-1 and J usage is TRBJ2-1, with D perhaps matching TRBD2 (7 bases). The CDR3 totals 15 residues. Looked up from germline, CDR1 is SGHRS and CDR2 is YFSETQ. V dropped 9 bases and J dropped 8 bases, with 24 bases sitting between them.

The chain uses TRBV3-1 (or the pseudogene TRBV3-2) and TRBJ2-7; 7 nucleotides agree with TRBD2. The length of the CDR3 is 13 residues. The germline CDR1 and CDR2 sequences are LGHDT and YNNKEL (reference sequence). V lost 8 bases to trimming and J lost 6 bases; unmatched junction nucleotides: 10. CDR3 residues: CASALTSVGEQYF. In nucleotides, the CDR3 is TGTGCCAGCGCTCTTACTAGCGTTGGCGAGCAGTACTTC.

The genes are TRBV9 and TRBJ1-2, with TRBD1 as a possible D gene (5 bases). CDR3 length: 14 amino acids. The germline gives CDR1 SGDLS, CDR2 YYNGEE. Trimming shortened V by 0 bases and J by 3 bases, and 9 bases separated the two germline ends. The CDR3 reads CASSVGGAHYGYTF. The CDR3 DNA is TGTGCCAGCAGCGTAGGGGGCGCCCACTATGGCTACACCTTC.

J is TRBJ2-7 and V is TRBV10-1; D is possibly TRBD1 (6 bases). The CDR3 covers 13 residues. The germline V gene encodes CDR1 WNHNN and CDR2 SYGVQD (reference sequence). The V gene lost 3 bases and the J gene lost 2 bases, with 8 bases spanning the gap. The CDR3 DNA sequence: TGCGCCAGCAGTGATCGGACAGCCTACGAGCAGTACTTC. Translated, it gives CASSDRTAYEQYF.

The rearrangement joins TRBV30 to TRBJ2-7, with D possibly being TRBD2 (6 bases). Germline loops: CDR1 GTSNPN, CDR2 SVGIG (reference sequence). V was shortened by 3 bases and J by 6 bases, with 15 bases between the two germline ends. The length of the CDR3 is 13 residues. The CDR3 sequence: CAWRLPPGVEQYF. The CDR3 DNA reads as TGTGCCTGGAGACTCCCCCCGGGGGTCGAGCAGTACTTC.

The genes are TRBV28 and TRBJ2-7; TRBD1 agrees at 8 bases. V dropped 6 bases and J dropped 5; count of bases not matched to a gene: 6. CDR3 length: 13 residues. Germline CDR1 is MDHEN and CDR2 is SYDVKM. CDR3 in DNA: TGTGCCAGCAGGAGGACAGGGTCCGACGAGCAGTACTTC. Translating it yields CASRRTGSDEQYF.

There are a few counts of this clone. The chain links TRBV3-1 (or the pseudogene TRBV3-2) to TRBJ2-7; the D gene is possibly TRBD1 (5 bases). V was trimmed by 4 bases and J by 3 bases, leaving 13 bases between them. Germline V gives CDR1 LGHDT, CDR2 YNNKEL (reference sequence). CDR3 length: 14 amino acids. DNA of the CDR3: TGTGCCAGCAGCCGGGGCGCAATAAACTACGAGCAGTACTTC. It translates to CASSRGAINYEQYF.

This rearrangement joins TRBV5-1 to TRBJ2-3, with a tentative D call TRBD2 (5 bases). In germline, CDR1 is SGHRS, CDR2 YFSETQ. Trimming pared 0 bases from V and 3 bases from J, leaving 11 bases between. The CDR3 is made up of 15 amino acids. CDR3 region: CASSLVGDRTDTQYF. The CDR3 coding sequence is TGCGCCAGCAGCTTGGTCGGGGATCGGACAGATACGCAGTATTTT.

This clone appeared once. DNA of the CDR3: TGTGCCAGCAGGATGGGGACTAGGGCAGATACGCAGTATTTT. Its translation: CASRMGTRADTQYF. J is TRBJ2-3 and V is TRBV6-5, with 8 bases fitting TRBD2. V shed 6 bases, J shed 4 bases, and the junction held 6 bases outside the gene matches. Per germline, CDR1 MNHEY and CDR2 SVGAGI. The CDR3 consists of 14 residues.

The gene calls are TRBV18 and TRBJ2-1, with 7 bases that match TRBD2. CDR1 KGHSH and CDR2 LQKENI come from the germline V gene. J was trimmed by 4 bases and V by 1 base; bases with no gene match: 4. This CDR3 has 15 amino acids. CDR3 in DNA: TGTGCCAGCTCACCACGGCTAGCGGATTACAATGAGCAGTTCTTC. It is translated as CASSPRLADYNEQFF. The full variable domain, in which reference TRBV18 and TRBJ2-1 provide the parts outside the CDR3, is NAGVMQNPRHLVRRRGQEARLRCSPMKGHSHVYWYRQLPEEGLKFMVYLQKENIIDESGMPKERFSAEFPKEGPSILRIQQVVRGDSAAYFCASSPRLADYNEQFFGPGTRLTVL.

The CDR3: CASGGELETQYF. In DNA, the CDR3 is TGTGCCAGCGGGGGGGAGCTAGAGACCCAGTACTTC. The rearrangement uses TRBV28 and TRBJ2-5; 7 nucleotides line up with TRBD2. Germline-derived CDR1 and CDR2 are MDHEN and SYDVKM. This CDR3 is built from 12 residues. Unmatched junction bases numbered 4, after V lost 8 bases and J lost 4 bases.

The rearrangement links TRBV9 to TRBJ2-1; maybe TRBD2 (5 bases). The V end lost 3 bases, the J end lost 7 bases, and 11 bases lay between the germline ends. Germline loops: CDR1 SGDLS, CDR2 YYNGEE. This CDR3 region has 13 residues. CDR3 sequence: CASSAGLLNEQFF. As DNA, the CDR3 is TGTGCCAGCAGCGCCGGACTTTTGAATGAGCAGTTCTTC.

The chain uses TRBV13 and TRBJ1-6; D is perhaps TRBD1 (5 bases). V was clipped by 2 bases and J by 6 bases, with 14 bases between them. This CDR3 contains 16 residues. Germline-derived CDR1 and CDR2 are PRHDT and FYEKMQ (reference sequence). This CDR3 reads CASSLQGGLGNSPLHF. CDR3 coding DNA: TGTGCCAGCAGCTTACAGGGAGGTCTGGGTAATTCACCCCTCCACTTT.

In its sample, this clone was seen once. The rearrangement uses TRBV18 and TRBJ2-7; 10 bases line up with TRBD1. CDR3 length: 16 amino acids. V gave up 2 bases and J gave up 3 bases; unmatched junction bases: 7. The germline V gene encodes CDR1 KGHSH and CDR2 LQKENI. CDR3 sequence (DNA): TGTGCCAGCTCACCAGGGGGACAGGGGACACTCTACGAGCAGTACTTC. Its protein product is CASSPGGQGTLYEQYF.

This chain connects TRBV4-1 to TRBJ2-7; D might be TRBD2 (6 bases). Trimming pared 1 base from V and 6 bases from J, leaving 16 bases between. The CDR3 is 15 residues long. Germline loops: CDR1 MGHRA, CDR2 YSYEKL. The CDR3 nucleotides read TGCGCCAGCAGCCAAGTAGGACTGCCCGGGGGCGAGCAGTACTTC. Protein: CASSQVGLPGGEQYF.

V is TRBV6-2 or TRBV6-3 and J is TRBJ2-7; TRBD1 agrees at 10 bases. Germline V lookup: CDR1 MNHEY, CDR2 SVGEGT. The CDR3 contains 15 residues. Unmatched junction bases numbered 9, after V lost 2 bases and J lost 8 bases. In DNA, the CDR3 is TGTGCCAGCAGTTACCCAGGACAGGGGGTGAATCAGCAGTACTTC. It specifies CASSYPGQGVNQQYF.

The chain uses TRBV13 and TRBJ2-3; 10 bases align to TRBD1. Germline V CDR1 and CDR2: PRHDT, FYEKMQ (reference sequence). Trimming removed 4 bases from V and 3 bases from J; junction bases left unmatched: 10. The CDR3 has 17 residues. The CDR3 coding sequence is TGTGCCAGCAGCTCACTCCGTCCGGGACAGGGGACAGATACGCAGTATTTT. Protein: CASSSLRPGQGTDTQYF.

The CDR3 is CASSSWTSGEPSQYF. The CDR3 coding sequence is TGTGCCAGCAGCTCGTGGACTAGCGGGGAACCTTCCCAGTACTTC. The V gene is TRBV11-2, the J gene TRBJ2-5; 12 nucleotides align to TRBD2. Trimming took 4 bases from V and 9 from J; bases not matched to a gene: 9. This CDR3 spans 15 amino acids. Germline CDR1 SGHAT, CDR2 FQNNGV.

The chain recombines TRBV28 with TRBJ2-3; D is uncertain. Looked up from germline, CDR1 is MDHEN and CDR2 is SYDVKM. The CDR3 extends over 14 amino acids. The V gene lost 6 bases and the J gene lost 0 bases, with 10 bases spanning the gap. CDR3 bases: TGTGCCAGCAGCGAGCCCGGGAGCACAGATACGCAGTATTTT. Its translation is CASSEPGSTDTQYF.